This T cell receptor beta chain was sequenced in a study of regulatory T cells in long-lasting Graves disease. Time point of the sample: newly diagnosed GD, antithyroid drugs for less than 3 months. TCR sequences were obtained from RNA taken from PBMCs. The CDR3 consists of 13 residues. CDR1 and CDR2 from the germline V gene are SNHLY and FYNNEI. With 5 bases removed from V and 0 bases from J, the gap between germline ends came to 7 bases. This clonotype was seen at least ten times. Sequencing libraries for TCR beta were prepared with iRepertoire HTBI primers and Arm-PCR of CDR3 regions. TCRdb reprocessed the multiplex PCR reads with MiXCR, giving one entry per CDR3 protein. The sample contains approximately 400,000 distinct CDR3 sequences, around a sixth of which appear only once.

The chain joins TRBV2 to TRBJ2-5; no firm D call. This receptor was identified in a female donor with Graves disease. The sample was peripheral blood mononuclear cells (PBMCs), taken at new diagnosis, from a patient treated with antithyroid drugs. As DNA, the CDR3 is TGTGCCAGCAGTCTTGGAAACCAAGAGACCCAGTACTTC. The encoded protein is CASSLGNQETQYF.